A selection of T cell receptor beta chains follows, all from one sample in a study of cytomegalovirus exposure and HLA in healthy donors. Clones were read by immunoSEQ multiplex PCR, and TCRdb kept only the in-frame ones, dropping some. The sample contains tens of thousands of clones, 96% of which appear only once. The specimen sequenced was PBMCs. Receptors were obtained from a man aged 18 to 30 in good health and CMV-seronegative. The CDR3 runs from the conserved cysteine through the conserved F or W. The order of the fields is D gene, V gene, clone size, J gene, CDR3 protein, CDR3 DNA. D genes are given only for firm matches. A row's size may be missing; if present it is once, few, many or a size class.

d_call: NA; v_call: TRBV2; clone_size: NA; j_call: TRBJ1-1; cdr3_aa: CASNGGILNTEAFF; cdr3_nt: TGTGCCAGCAACGGGGGAATACTGAACACTGAAGCTTTCTTT
d_call: NA; v_call: TRBV28; clone_size: NA; j_call: TRBJ2-4; cdr3_aa: CASSRIRGAKNIQYF; cdr3_nt: TGTGCCAGCAGTCGGATCCGAGGAGCCAAAAACATTCAGTACTTC
d_call: TRBD2; v_call: TRBV5-5; clone_size: NA; j_call: TRBJ2-1; cdr3_aa: CASSTSSGGLGEQFF; cdr3_nt: TGTGCCAGCAGCACTTCTAGCGGAGGGCTTGGGGAGCAGTTCTTC
d_call: NA; v_call: TRBV29-1; clone_size: NA; j_call: TRBJ2-7; cdr3_aa: CSVGDKAWEQYF; cdr3_nt: TGCAGCGTCGGGGACAAAGCGTGGGAGCAGTACTTC
d_call: TRBD1; v_call: TRBV7-2; clone_size: NA; j_call: TRBJ1-5; cdr3_aa: CASSVQGGNQPQHF; cdr3_nt: TGTGCCAGCAGCGTACAGGGGGGGAATCAGCCCCAGCATTTT
d_call: NA; v_call: TRBV11-3; clone_size: NA; j_call: TRBJ2-3; cdr3_aa: CASSPGFFGTDTQYF; cdr3_nt: TGTGCCAGCAGTCCAGGGTTTTTTGGCACAGATACGCAGTATTTT
d_call: NA; v_call: TRBV10-3; clone_size: NA; j_call: TRBJ1-5; cdr3_aa: CAISEELGRNQPQHF; cdr3_nt: TGTGCCATCAGTGAGGAATTAGGGAGAAATCAGCCCCAGCATTTT
d_call: NA; v_call: TRBV28; clone_size: NA; j_call: TRBJ1-3; cdr3_aa: CASSYHGSSGNTIYF; cdr3_nt: TGTGCCAGCAGTTATCACGGGAGCTCTGGAAACACCATATATTTT
d_call: TRBD1; v_call: TRBV6-5; clone_size: NA; j_call: TRBJ1-5; cdr3_aa: CASSPQGALNQPQHF; cdr3_nt: TGTGCCAGCAGTCCGCAGGGGGCCCTCAATCAGCCCCAGCATTTT
d_call: TRBD2; v_call: TRBV19; clone_size: NA; j_call: TRBJ2-1; cdr3_aa: CASSILAGLEPNEQFF; cdr3_nt: TGTGCCAGTAGTATTCTAGCGGGATTAGAACCCAATGAGCAGTTCTTC
d_call: TRBD1; v_call: TRBV4-1; clone_size: NA; j_call: TRBJ2-7; cdr3_aa: CASSQQVGQVYEQYF; cdr3_nt: TGCGCCAGCAGCCAACAAGTCGGACAGGTCTACGAGCAGTACTTC
d_call: TRBD2; v_call: TRBV7-6; clone_size: NA; j_call: TRBJ2-1; cdr3_aa: CASSLDYRLAGYNEQFF; cdr3_nt: TGTGCCAGCAGCTTAGATTATCGCCTAGCGGGGTACAATGAGCAGTTCTTC
d_call: TRBD2; v_call: TRBV7-8; clone_size: NA; j_call: TRBJ2-3; cdr3_aa: CASSLARLAGADTQYF; cdr3_nt: TGTGCCAGCAGCTTAGCCCGACTAGCGGGAGCAGATACGCAGTATTTT
d_call: NA; v_call: TRBV19; clone_size: NA; j_call: TRBJ1-2; cdr3_aa: CASSIGQGNYGYTF; cdr3_nt: TGTGCCAGTAGTATCGGGCAGGGAAACTATGGCTACACCTTC
d_call: NA; v_call: TRBV7-7; clone_size: NA; j_call: TRBJ2-2; cdr3_aa: CASSPGASGTGELFF; cdr3_nt: TGTGCTAGCAGCCCAGGGGCGAGTGGCACCGGGGAGCTGTTTTTT
d_call: TRBD2; v_call: TRBV18; clone_size: NA; j_call: TRBJ2-7; cdr3_aa: CASSPTTGGSSYEQYF; cdr3_nt: TGTGCCAGCTCACCAACAACGGGAGGGAGCTCCTACGAGCAGTACTTC
d_call: NA; v_call: TRBV20-1; clone_size: NA; j_call: TRBJ2-7; cdr3_aa: CSARLGEQYF; cdr3_nt: TGCAGTGCTAGGCTAGGCGAGCAGTACTTC
d_call: NA; v_call: TRBV27; clone_size: NA; j_call: TRBJ1-5; cdr3_aa: CASRTQINQPQHF; cdr3_nt: TGTGCCAGCAGAACACAGATTAATCAGCCCCAGCATTTT
d_call: NA; v_call: TRBV30; clone_size: NA; j_call: TRBJ2-7; cdr3_aa: CAWKRVDEQYF; cdr3_nt: TGTGCCTGGAAAAGAGTTGACGAGCAGTACTTC
d_call: NA; v_call: TRBV7-9; clone_size: NA; j_call: TRBJ2-2; cdr3_aa: CASSFVAAVAAGELFF; cdr3_nt: TGTGCCAGCAGCTTTGTTGCGGCAGTAGCGGCCGGGGAGCTGTTTTTT
d_call: TRBD2; v_call: TRBV7-9; clone_size: NA; j_call: TRBJ2-3; cdr3_aa: CASSLGGLLAGRPDTQYF; cdr3_nt: TGTGCCAGCAGCTTGGGGGGGTTACTAGCGGGCCGACCGGATACGCAGTATTTT
d_call: NA; v_call: TRBV5-4; clone_size: NA; j_call: TRBJ2-3; cdr3_aa: CASSLTGASTDTQYF; cdr3_nt: TGTGCCAGCAGCTTGACTGGGGCTAGCACAGATACGCAGTATTTT
d_call: TRBD2; v_call: TRBV4-1; clone_size: NA; j_call: TRBJ2-1; cdr3_aa: CASSQGRGRSSYNEQFF; cdr3_nt: TGCGCCAGCAGCCAAGGTCGCGGGAGGAGCTCCTACAATGAGCAGTTCTTC
d_call: TRBD2; v_call: TRBV4-1; clone_size: NA; j_call: TRBJ2-1; cdr3_aa: CASSQSLAGEPNEQFF; cdr3_nt: TGCGCCAGCAGCCAATCACTAGCGGGAGAACCGAATGAGCAGTTCTTC
d_call: TRBD1; v_call: TRBV6-1; clone_size: NA; j_call: TRBJ1-2; cdr3_aa: CASSEFGTGWGYTF; cdr3_nt: TGTGCCAGCAGTGAATTTGGGACAGGGTGGGGCTACACCTTC
d_call: NA; v_call: TRBV27; clone_size: NA; j_call: TRBJ2-1; cdr3_aa: CASSSLRTDLNEQFF; cdr3_nt: TGTGCCAGCAGTTCCCTCCGGACAGACTTGAATGAGCAGTTCTTC
d_call: NA; v_call: TRBV14; clone_size: NA; j_call: TRBJ2-5; cdr3_aa: CASSQESGETQYF; cdr3_nt: TGTGCCAGCAGCCAAGAGTCGGGGGAGACCCAGTACTTC
d_call: NA; v_call: TRBV19; clone_size: once; j_call: TRBJ1-1; cdr3_aa: CASSTLRGLSGGTEAFF; cdr3_nt: TGTGCCAGTAGTACCTTGCGGGGGTTAAGTGGGGGCACTGAAGCTTTCTTT
d_call: TRBD2; v_call: TRBV27; clone_size: NA; j_call: TRBJ2-3; cdr3_aa: CASSLGGGTDTQYF; cdr3_nt: TGTGCCAGCAGTTTGGGCGGGGGGACAGATACGCAGTATTTT
d_call: NA; v_call: TRBV5-1; clone_size: NA; j_call: TRBJ2-7; cdr3_aa: CASSLEEAVLDEQYF; cdr3_nt: TGCGCCAGCAGCTTGGAAGAGGCCGTCCTGGACGAGCAGTACTTC
d_call: NA; v_call: TRBV5-5; clone_size: NA; j_call: TRBJ2-5; cdr3_aa: CASSPLLTGSGAQYF; cdr3_nt: TGTGCCAGCAGCCCCTTACTCACAGGGTCCGGGGCCCAGTACTTC
d_call: NA; v_call: TRBV6-6; clone_size: NA; j_call: TRBJ1-2; cdr3_aa: CASSYTPQGHGYTF; cdr3_nt: TGTGCCAGCAGTTACACACCACAGGGTCATGGCTACACCTTC
d_call: TRBD1; v_call: TRBV5-1; clone_size: NA; j_call: TRBJ1-4; cdr3_aa: CASSLDRGEKLFF; cdr3_nt: TGCGCCAGCAGCTTGGACAGGGGAGAAAAACTGTTTTTT
d_call: NA; v_call: TRBV18; clone_size: NA; j_call: TRBJ1-3; cdr3_aa: CASSAVASGNTIYF; cdr3_nt: TGTGCCAGCTCGGCGGTGGCCTCTGGAAACACCATATATTTT
d_call: NA; v_call: TRBV27; clone_size: NA; j_call: TRBJ2-6; cdr3_aa: CASTLQGPFSGANVLTF; cdr3_nt: TGTGCCAGCACTCTACAGGGACCCTTCTCTGGGGCCAACGTCCTGACTTTC
d_call: TRBD2; v_call: TRBV5-1; clone_size: NA; j_call: TRBJ2-1; cdr3_aa: CASSLSSGSRDEQFF; cdr3_nt: TGCGCCAGCAGCTTGTCTAGCGGGAGTCGGGATGAGCAGTTCTTC
d_call: NA; v_call: TRBV6-6; clone_size: NA; j_call: TRBJ1-3; cdr3_aa: CASSLPGSQNTIYF; cdr3_nt: TGTGCCAGCAGCCTACCGGGGTCCCAAAACACCATATATTTT
d_call: NA; v_call: TRBV7-2; clone_size: NA; j_call: TRBJ1-1; cdr3_aa: CASSLGSVTGGRAFF; cdr3_nt: TGTGCCAGCAGCTTAGGATCCGTGACAGGAGGTCGCGCTTTCTTT
d_call: TRBD1; v_call: TRBV7-9; clone_size: NA; j_call: TRBJ1-1; cdr3_aa: CASSLGQGATEAFF; cdr3_nt: TGTGCCAGCAGCTTAGGACAGGGGGCGACTGAAGCTTTCTTT
d_call: NA; v_call: TRBV27; clone_size: once; j_call: TRBJ2-3; cdr3_aa: CASSFQRWGTDTQYF; cdr3_nt: TGTGCCAGCAGTTTCCAGCGATGGGGCACAGATACGCAGTATTTT
d_call: NA; v_call: TRBV19; clone_size: NA; j_call: TRBJ2-3; cdr3_aa: CASSIGGTQYF; cdr3_nt: TGTGCCAGTAGTATTGGCGGCACGCAGTATTTT
d_call: NA; v_call: TRBV4-2; clone_size: few; j_call: TRBJ1-1; cdr3_aa: CASSHLDRDTKGAFF; cdr3_nt: TGTGCCAGCAGCCATCTTGACCGGGACACCAAAGGGGCTTTCTTT
d_call: TRBD1; v_call: TRBV5-1; clone_size: NA; j_call: TRBJ2-3; cdr3_aa: CASRQNPGQGADTQYF; cdr3_nt: TGCGCCAGCAGACAGAATCCGGGACAGGGGGCAGATACGCAGTATTTT
d_call: NA; v_call: TRBV9; clone_size: NA; j_call: TRBJ2-3; cdr3_aa: CASSVAPGGDTQYF; cdr3_nt: TGTGCCAGCAGCGTGGCTCCTGGCGGGGATACGCAGTATTTT
d_call: TRBD1; v_call: TRBV5-5; clone_size: NA; j_call: TRBJ2-5; cdr3_aa: CASSLLIAGQVATQYF; cdr3_nt: TGTGCCAGCAGCTTGTTAATCGCGGGACAGGTCGCGACCCAGTACTTC